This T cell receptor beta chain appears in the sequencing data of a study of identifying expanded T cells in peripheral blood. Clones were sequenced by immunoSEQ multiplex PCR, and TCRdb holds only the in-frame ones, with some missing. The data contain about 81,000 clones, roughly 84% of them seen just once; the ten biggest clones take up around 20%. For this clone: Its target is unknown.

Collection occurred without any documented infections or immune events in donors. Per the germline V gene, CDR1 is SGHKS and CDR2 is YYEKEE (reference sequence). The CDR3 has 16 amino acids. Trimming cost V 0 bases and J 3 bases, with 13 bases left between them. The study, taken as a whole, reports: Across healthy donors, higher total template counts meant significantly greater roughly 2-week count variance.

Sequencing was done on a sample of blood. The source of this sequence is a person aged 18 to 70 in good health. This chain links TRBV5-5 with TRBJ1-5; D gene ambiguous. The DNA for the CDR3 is TGTGCCAGCAGCTTGGTTTCGGGTTCCTTCAATCAGCCCCAGCATTTT. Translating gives CASSLVSGSFNQPQHF.